Following are 27 T cell receptor beta chains from one sample sequenced in a study of T cell changes during pregnancy in multiple sclerosis. Some clones are missing from TCRdb's copy, which holds only in-frame ones; the method was immunoSEQ multiplex PCR. The sample has roughly 20,000 clones, over 80% seen once. This specimen consisted of CD8+ T cells from peripheral blood mononuclear cells, obtained in the third trimester of pregnancy. The receptors come from a female donor in good health, enrolled as a control in a pregnancy study.

The chain links TRBV6-4 to TRBJ1-6; 9 bases match TRBD1. CDR1 is MRHNA, CDR2 SNTAGT, per germline. The CDR3 contains 14 residues. J lost 6 bases, V lost 3 bases, and 0 bases had no gene match. Written as DNA, the CDR3 is TGTGCCAGCAGTGAGGGACAGGGTAATTCACCCCTCCACTTT. Protein sequence: CASSEGQGNSPLHF.

The rearrangement links TRBV2 to TRBJ2-7, with D maybe TRBD1 (6 bases). The CDR3 covers 12 residues. V gave up 7 bases and J gave up 2 bases, with 9 bases separating them. CDR1 and CDR2 (germline): SNHLY, FYNNEI. This CDR3 reads CASKQGPYEQYF. Here the CDR3 DNA reads TGTGCCAGCAAGCAGGGGCCCTACGAGCAGTACTTC.

This clone has only one observation. The chain is built from TRBV28 and TRBJ2-3; 7 bases line up with TRBD2. With V trimmed by 3 bases and J by 2 bases, 8 bases remained unmatched. Germline CDR1 reads MDHEN; CDR2 reads SYDVKM. The CDR3 totals 16 residues. This CDR3 reads CASSFLGGSSTDTQYF. The CDR3 DNA follows: TGTGCCAGCAGTTTTCTTGGCGGGAGTTCCACAGATACGCAGTATTTT.

The rearrangement uses TRBV27 and TRBJ2-7; D may be TRBD1 (5 bases). The CDR3 is 14 residues long. Germline CDR1 and CDR2: MNHEY and SMNVEV (reference sequence). The ends were cut back, 3 bases at V and 3 bases at J, with 12 bases in the middle. CDR3 in DNA: TGTGCCAGCAGTTTCTCAGGGTTTAACTACGAGCAGTACTTC. Amino acids: CASSFSGFNYEQYF.

The chain has TRBV29-1 and TRBJ1-3, with D uncertain. With 0 bases removed from V and 2 bases from J, the gap between germline ends came to 11 bases. The CDR3 runs 15 residues. The V gene's germline CDR1 is SQVTM and CDR2 ANQGSEA. The CDR3: CSVEDLDSTGNTIYF. CDR3 coding DNA: TGCAGCGTTGAAGATTTGGACTCCACTGGAAACACCATATATTTT.

Only a few counts were recorded for this clone. The rearrangement joins TRBV4-1 to TRBJ1-6; possibly TRBD1 for D (5 bases). Trimming shortened V by 4 bases and J by 9 bases, and 10 bases separated the two germline ends. The CDR3 totals 13 residues. Germline V gene data show CDR1 as MGHRA and CDR2 as YSYEKL. CDR3: CASSPLDTSPLHF. The DNA of the CDR3 is TGCGCCAGCAGCCCCCTGGACACTTCACCCCTCCACTTT.

The chain is built from TRBV6-4 and TRBJ2-3; TRBD2 matches at 7 bases. CDR3 size: 17 residues. V lost 3 bases, J lost 3 bases, and 12 bases stayed unmatched. Germline CDR1 is MRHNA and CDR2 is SNTAGT. The CDR3 sequence is CASSESPRELGTDTQYF. The CDR3 DNA follows: TGTGCCAGCAGTGAATCCCCGCGGGAGCTGGGTACAGATACGCAGTATTTT.

The CDR3, as DNA: TGCAGCGTTGAACTGGGAGCCTACGAGCAGTACTTC. It codes for CSVELGAYEQYF. The genes are TRBV29-1 and TRBJ2-7, with D possibly being TRBD2 (5 bases). The CDR3 runs 12 residues. V was clipped by 2 bases and J by 2 bases, with 7 bases between them. Germline V gene sequence: CDR1 SQVTM, CDR2 ANQGSEA.

V and J are TRBV29-1 and TRBJ2-7, with TRBD2 matching 14 bases. The CDR3 sequence is 20 residues long. J lost 0 bases, V lost 0 bases, and 13 bases had no gene match. The germline V gene encodes CDR1 SQVTM and CDR2 ANQGSEA. Written as DNA, the CDR3 is TGCAGCGTTGAAGAGTACGTGGGTCGACTAGCGGGAGGGAGCTCCTACGAGCAGTACTTC. Encoded protein: CSVEEYVGRLAGGSSYEQYF.

The V and J genes are TRBV7-9 and TRBJ2-1, with TRBD2 matching over 7 bases. Per the germline V gene, CDR1 is SEHNR and CDR2 is FQNEAQ (reference sequence). J lost 5 bases, V lost 5 bases, and 6 bases had no gene match. The CDR3 is made up of 14 amino acids. CDR3 coding DNA: TGTGCCAGCAGCCCCCCGGCGGGGGACAATGAGCAGTTCTTC. Amino acid sequence: CASSPPAGDNEQFF.

The V and J genes are TRBV4-1 and TRBJ2-7; 10 positions match TRBD1. The CDR3 contains 15 residues. V gave up 5 bases and J gave up 2 bases; unmatched junction bases: 6. Per germline, CDR1 MGHRA and CDR2 YSYEKL. CDR3 loop: CASSTTTGGAYEQYF. The CDR3 DNA sequence: TGCGCCAGCAGCACCACGACAGGGGGCGCCTACGAGCAGTACTTC.

This sequence joins TRBV10-2 and TRBJ1-5, with D tentatively TRBD1 (5 bases). V lost 7 bases and J lost 3, with 10 bases in between. The germline CDR1 and CDR2 sequences are WSHSY and SAAADI. CDR3 length equals 13 residues. The CDR3 nucleotides read TGCGCCAGCACCGGACACCTCAATCAGCCCCAGCATTTT. As protein: CASTGHLNQPQHF.

In its sample, this clone was seen once. In nucleotides, the CDR3 is TGTGCCAGCAGTTTAATGGCAGGTCGGGGCTACACCTTC. Protein sequence: CASSLMAGRGYTF. This chain connects TRBV27 to TRBJ1-2; D is unresolved. Trimming removed 2 bases at V and 8 bases at J, with 12 bases between. From germline, CDR1 is MNHEY and CDR2 SMNVEV (reference sequence). CDR3 size: 13 residues.

V gene TRBV7-3 combines with J gene TRBJ2-5; D call uncertain. The CDR3 has 13 residues. CDR1 and CDR2 from the germline V gene are SGHTA and FQGTGA. Trimming removed 4 bases at V and 3 bases at J, with 9 bases between. This chain's CDR3 is CASSSSTEETQYF. CDR3 sequence (DNA): TGTGCCAGCAGCTCAAGTACTGAAGAGACCCAGTACTTC.

V usage is TRBV19 and J usage is TRBJ2-7, with 12 bases fitting TRBD2. The ends lost 5 bases at V and 0 bases at J; junction bases unmatched: 17. The CDR3 is 20 amino acids. Germline CDR1 and CDR2: LNHDA and SQIVND (reference sequence). The CDR3 DNA reads as TGTGCCAGTAGTGCGACCTGGACTAGCGGGGCCTCCGTCAGCTCCTACGAGCAGTACTTC. Amino acids: CASSATWTSGASVSSYEQYF.

The chain has TRBV6-1 and TRBJ2-7; 7 bases align to TRBD2. J lost 3 bases, V lost 8 bases, and 10 bases had no gene match. Germline-derived CDR1 and CDR2 are MNHNS and SASEGT. The length of the CDR3 is 14 residues. For the CDR3, the DNA is TGTGCCAGCCGTGGGGGGGAGCGGTACTACGAGCAGTACTTC. The encoded protein is CASRGGERYYEQYF.

The rearrangement joins TRBV7-9 to TRBJ1-5; D might be TRBD1 (6 bases). The CDR3 consists of 13 residues. V shed 8 bases and J shed 3 bases, with 11 bases lying between them. CDR1 is SEHNR, CDR2 FQNEAQ, per germline (reference sequence). This CDR3 is CASQGLDNQPQHF. The CDR3 DNA is TGTGCCAGCCAGGGGCTTGACAATCAGCCCCAGCATTTT. The complete variable domain, with remaining parts taken from reference TRBV7-9 and TRBJ1-5, reads DTGVSQNPRHKITKRGQNVTFRCDPISEHNRLYWYRQTLGQGPEFLTYFQNEAQLEKSRLLSDRFSAERPKGSFSTLEIQRTEQGDSAMYLCASQGLDNQPQHFGDGTRLSIL.

The V and J genes are TRBV7-9 and TRBJ2-1; possibly TRBD1 for D (7 bases). Per the germline V gene, CDR1 is SEHNR and CDR2 is FQNEAQ (reference sequence). The CDR3 runs 16 residues. Trimming cost V 5 bases and J 10 bases, with 24 bases left between them. This chain's CDR3 is CASSALGGGVSGEQFF. The CDR3 coding sequence is TGTGCCAGCAGCGCATTAGGGGGCGGGGTGTCGGGGGAGCAGTTCTTC.

The chain combines TRBV15 with TRBJ1-5, with D tentatively TRBD1 (5 bases). Germline V CDR1 and CDR2: LNHNV, YYDKDF (reference sequence). Trimming took 1 base from V and 7 from J, leaving 17 bases between them. The CDR3 has 16 amino acids. The CDR3 DNA reads as TGTGCCACCAGCAGAGTGGGGGGGTCAGGGTGGCAGCCCCAGCATTTT. This sequence encodes CATSRVGGSGWQPQHF.

The chain couples TRBV4-2 to TRBJ2-1, with 12 bases matching TRBD2. Looked up from germline, CDR1 is LGHNA and CDR2 is YNFKEQ. V gave up 3 bases and J gave up 6 bases; unmatched junction bases: 9. The CDR3 consists of 17 residues. CDR3 DNA: TGTGCCAGCAGCCACATTGAATCTAGCGGGGGGGCCAATGAGCAGTTCTTC. Residues: CASSHIESSGGANEQFF.

The CDR3 spells CASTPTRNTGELFF. Written as DNA, the CDR3 is TGTGCCAGCACCCCAACTAGGAACACCGGGGAGCTGTTTTTT. The gene calls are TRBV25-1 and TRBJ2-2, with D perhaps TRBD2 (5 bases). The ends were cut back, 7 bases at V and 1 base at J, with 10 bases in the middle. CDR3 length equals 14 residues. CDR1 is MGHDK, CDR2 SYGVNS, per germline. The full variable domain, rest sourced from reference TRBV25-1 and TRBJ2-2, is EADIYQTPRYLVIGTGKKITLECSQTMGHDKMYWYQQDPGMELHLIHYSYGVNSTEKGDLSSESTVSRIRTEHFPLTLESARPSHTSQYLCASTPTRNTGELFFGEGSRLTVL.

The V call is TRBV7-9, the J call TRBJ2-7; 9 bases are shared with TRBD1. Trimming cost V 5 bases and J 7 bases; bases outside gene matches: 6. The germline V gene has CDR1 SEHNR and CDR2 FQNEAQ (reference sequence). The CDR3 is made up of 13 amino acids. CDR3 region: CASSPGTGWEQYF. In DNA, the CDR3 is TGTGCCAGCAGCCCCGGGACAGGGTGGGAGCAGTACTTC. The whole variable domain, filled in from reference TRBV7-9 and TRBJ2-7, reads DTGVSQNPRHKITKRGQNVTFRCDPISEHNRLYWYRQTLGQGPEFLTYFQNEAQLEKSRLLSDRFSAERPKGSFSTLEIQRTEQGDSAMYLCASSPGTGWEQYFGPGTRLTVT.

The chain has TRBV4-2 and TRBJ2-1; a possible D gene is TRBD2 (6 bases). Trimming took 7 bases from V and 5 from J, leaving 15 bases between them. The CDR3 is made up of 14 amino acids. Germline values: CDR1 LGHNA, CDR2 YNFKEQ. CDR3 region: CASNWAGNNNEQFF. In nucleotides, the CDR3 is TGTGCCAGCAATTGGGCGGGGAACAACAATGAGCAGTTCTTC.

Remarks on this clone: Mismatch with germline at one junction end may stem from a read error. The genes are TRBV18 and TRBJ2-7; TRBD1 agrees at 8 bases. CDR3 length: 15 residues. CDR1 and CDR2 (germline): KGHSH, LQKENI. The CDR3 DNA reads as TGTGCCAGCTCATCACCCCCAGGGGGCTCGGACGAGCAGTACTTC. It translates to CASSSPPGGSDEQYF.

The V call is TRBV7-9, the J call TRBJ2-7; weak D call: TRBD1 (6 bases). The germline V gene encodes CDR1 SEHNR and CDR2 FQNEAQ (reference sequence). Deletions cut 5 bases from V and 3 bases from J, with 17 bases between. This CDR3 contains 15 residues. Here the CDR3 reads CASSTGTQTYYEQYF. The CDR3 DNA is TGTGCCAGCAGCACCGGGACACAAACGTACTACGAGCAGTACTTC.

This rearrangement joins TRBV2 to TRBJ2-7, with TRBD2 matching 7 bases. Losses at the gene ends were 3 bases for V and 4 bases for J; bases not matched to a gene: 6. CDR3 length: 14 amino acids. Germline CDR1 and CDR2: SNHLY and FYNNEI. This chain's CDR3 is CASSDARENYEQYF. The CDR3 coding sequence is TGTGCCAGCAGTGATGCGCGGGAGAATTACGAGCAGTACTTC.

The chain has TRBV21-1 and TRBJ2-1; the table's D call TRBD2 went unverified against the DNA. TRBV21-1 is designated a pseudogene. The CDR3 is 21 residues long. The CDR3 DNA follows: TGTGCCAGCAGCAAAGGTTCGAAAGGTCTAGCGGGGAAATGGGGATACAATGAGCAGTTCTTC. Its translation is CASSKGSKGLAGKWGYNEQFF.